The 14 T cell receptor beta chains below come from one sample, sequenced in a study of spatial heterogeneity in lung cancer. Time point described: sample taken at primary tumor resection. Whole RNA was taken from tumor, nontumor lung or frozen PBMC; it was then sequenced unsorted. Each CDR3 protein gets one entry after TCRdb re-called the 5' RACE reads with MiXCR. Here the sample spans about 85,000 distinct CDR3 sequences, approximately 20% being singletons. The sequences come from PBMCs, collected at surgery. These receptors came from a male donor with early-stage non-small cell lung cancer.

The chain recombines TRBV11-2 with TRBJ2-1; 7 bases map to TRBD1. With V trimmed by 4 bases and J by 5 bases, 17 bases remained unmatched. The CDR3 length is 18 residues. The germline V gene encodes CDR1 SGHAT and CDR2 FQNNGV. DNA of the CDR3: TGTGCCAGCAGCTCTCCCGAGACAGGGAGTAGGACACACAATGAGCAGTTCTTC. Its translation is CASSSPETGSRTHNEQFF. The full variable domain, its missing parts supplied by reference TRBV11-2 and TRBJ2-1, is EAGVAQSPRYKIIEKRQSVAFWCNPISGHATLYWYQQILGQGPKLLIQFQNNGVVDDSQLPKDRFSAERLKGVDSTLKIQPAKLEDSAVYLCASSSPETGSRTHNEQFFGPGTRLTVL.

The chain links TRBV23-1 to TRBJ2-2; D gene ambiguous. TRBV23-1 carries the ORF label, with uncertain function. CDR3 length equals 17 residues. V gave up 4 bases and J gave up 5 bases, with 20 bases separating them. The CDR3, as DNA: TGCGCCAGCAGTCCGTCGGATCTCGAGCCTTTGACCGGGGAGCTGTTTTTT. Translating gives CASSPSDLEPLTGELFF.

This clonotype was detected ten times or more. The chain links TRBV29-1 to TRBJ1-2, with D possibly matching TRBD1 (5 bases). V was trimmed by 6 bases and J by 4 bases, leaving 21 bases between them. Per the germline V gene, CDR1 is SQVTM and CDR2 is ANQGSEA. The CDR3 is made up of 15 amino acids. The CDR3 sequence: CSVEPQVALSYGYTF. CDR3 bases: TGCAGCGTAGAGCCACAGGTCGCCCTATCCTATGGCTACACCTTC.

Ten or more counts support this clonotype. The genes are TRBV4-1 and TRBJ2-6, with D hard to call. The germline CDR1 and CDR2 sequences are MGHRA and YSYEKL. Trimming removed 0 bases at V and 4 bases at J, with 4 bases between. This CDR3 region has 14 residues. The CDR3 DNA is TGCGCCAGCAGCCAAGAGGCCGGGGCCAACGTCCTGACTTTC. Translation: CASSQEAGANVLTF.

This clonotype was counted a few times. The chain has TRBV6-2 or TRBV6-3 and TRBJ1-4; unclear D gene. From germline, CDR1 is MNHEY and CDR2 SVGEGT. The germline V and J ends were trimmed by 8 bases and 0 bases, with 16 bases remaining between them. The CDR3 loop spans 16 amino acids. The CDR3 sequence is CASGRPAAATNEKLFF. In nucleotides, the CDR3 is TGTGCCAGCGGGCGGCCGGCAGCAGCAACTAATGAAAAACTGTTTTTT.

This chain links TRBV11-1 with TRBJ1-1; a weak D match, TRBD1 (5 bases). The V and J ends lost 4 bases and 2 bases respectively, with 14 bases between them. Germline-derived CDR1 and CDR2 are SGHAT and FQDESV (reference sequence). The CDR3 totals 15 residues. DNA of the CDR3: TGTGCCAGCAGCTGGGGGAGGTTGGAAAACACTGAAGCTTTCTTT. Translated: CASSWGRLENTEAFF.

This clonotype was seen more than once but under ten times. The genes are TRBV20-1 and TRBJ1-2; no firm D call. V lost 5 bases, J lost 5 bases, and 15 bases lay in between. The germline CDR1 and CDR2 sequences are DFQATT and SNEGSKA (reference sequence). The length of the CDR3 is 13 residues. The CDR3 DNA reads as TGCAGTGCTGAGCCCCGGGGAGGTTATGGCTACACCTTC. This gives the protein CSAEPRGGYGYTF.

The rearrangement joins TRBV9 to TRBJ2-5; the match to TRBD2 covers 14 bases. Germline CDR1 is SGDLS and CDR2 is YYNGEE. With 4 bases clipped from V and 4 bases from J, the junction kept 3 bases outside the gene matches. The length of the CDR3 is 15 residues. The CDR3 nucleotides are TGTGCCAGCAGCATCGGGACTAGCGGGGGAGAGACCCAGTACTTC. Translation: CASSIGTSGGETQYF.

The CDR3 DNA reads as TGCAGCGCGATGCAGGGGTCCTACGAGCAGTACTTC. This gives the protein CSAMQGSYEQYF. This sequence joins TRBV29-1 and TRBJ2-7, with a possible D match to TRBD1 (6 bases). The V end lost 7 bases, the J end lost 1 base, and 11 bases lay between the germline ends. This CDR3 is built from 12 residues. CDR1 is SQVTM and CDR2 is ANQGSEA in the germline V gene.

The chain employs TRBV3-1 and TRBJ2-5; 11 nucleotides match TRBD1. Germline CDR1 and CDR2: LGHDT and YNNKEL (reference sequence). The CDR3 spans 16 residues. The ends lost 1 base at V and 1 base at J; junction bases unmatched: 2. CDR3: CASSQGGTGGQETQYF. The CDR3 region has the DNA TGTGCCAGCAGCCAAGGGGGGACAGGGGGCCAAGAGACCCAGTACTTC.

This clonotype was seen many times. The J gene is TRBJ1-6, the V gene TRBV4-2, with 8 bases lining up with TRBD1. Germline trimming cut 0 bases from V and 6 bases from J; bases unmatched to any gene: 7. The germline gives CDR1 LGHNA, CDR2 YNFKEQ. The CDR3 runs 17 residues. CDR3 sequence (DNA): TGTGCCAGCAGCCAAGATATATGGGACAGGCGTAATTCACCCCTCCACTTT. It yields the protein CASSQDIWDRRNSPLHF.

This clonotype was detected only a few times. The rearrangement joins TRBV9 to TRBJ2-7, with D possibly TRBD2 on 6 matching bases. CDR1 and CDR2 (germline): SGDLS, YYNGEE. The CDR3 length is 15 residues. The V and J ends lost 0 bases and 3 bases respectively, with 13 bases between them. DNA for the CDR3: TGTGCCAGCAGCGTAGGTGCGGGAATGGACTACGAGCAGTACTTC. Its protein product is CASSVGAGMDYEQYF. The whole variable domain, filled in from reference TRBV9 and TRBJ2-7, reads DSGVTQTPKHLITATGQRVTLRCSPRSGDLSVYWYQQSLDQGLQFLIQYYNGEERAKGNILERFSAQQFPDLHSELNLSSLELGDSALYFCASSVGAGMDYEQYFGPGTRLTVT.

This sequence joins TRBV28 and TRBJ2-7; either TRBD1 or TRBD2 may fit D (5 bases each). Germline V gene data show CDR1 as MDHEN and CDR2 as SYDVKM. The V end lost 5 bases, the J end lost 4 bases, and 21 bases lay between the germline ends. The CDR3 runs 16 residues. The CDR3 loop reads CASSPPRAMGPYEQYF. The DNA for the CDR3 is TGTGCCAGCAGTCCCCCCCGGGCCATGGGACCTTACGAGCAGTACTTC. Using reference TRBV28 and TRBJ2-7 for the parts outside the CDR3, the full variable domain is DVKVTQSSRYLVKRTGEKVFLECVQDMDHENMFWYRQDPGLGLRLIYFSYDVKMKEKGDIPEGYSVSREKKERFSLILESASTNQTSMYLCASSPPRAMGPYEQYFGPGTRLTVT.

This clonotype occurred many times. DNA for the CDR3: TGTGCCAGCTCACGGGGGCTAGCGGACTACAATGAGCAGTTCTTC. This sequence encodes CASSRGLADYNEQFF. The chain combines TRBV18 with TRBJ2-1; the D gene is possibly TRBD2 (7 bases). Trimming left V 4 bases short and J 3 bases short, with 13 bases between. Germline CDR1 reads KGHSH; CDR2 reads LQKENI. The CDR3 has 15 amino acids.